Below are 9 T cell receptor beta chains sequenced from a single sample in a study of blood T cell repertoires in COVID-19. Measured with immunoSEQ multiplex PCR; TCRdb has only the in-frame clones, and not every one. The data contain 300,000 to 400,000 clones, about nine tenths of them singletons. Sequenced sample: peripheral blood. The source is a woman in her seventies with COVID-19, enrolled during active disease.

The rearrangement joins TRBV24-1 to TRBJ1-5; a weak D match, TRBD1 (6 bases). CDR1 is KGHDR, CDR2 SFDVKD, per germline. The CDR3 is 15 residues long. The V gene lost 4 bases and the J gene lost 10 bases, with 19 bases spanning the gap. CDR3 in amino acids: CATSDPRTEKGPQHF. The CDR3 coding sequence is TGTGCCACCAGTGACCCTAGGACAGAGAAAGGACCCCAGCATTTT.

The rearrangement links TRBV6-5 to TRBJ1-1; 8 bases agree with TRBD1. The CDR3 sequence is 14 residues long. The V segment lost 7 bases and the J segment 1 base; nucleotides outside the gene matches: 5. CDR1 and CDR2 from the germline V gene are MNHEY and SVGAGI. The CDR3 loop reads CASIRDRQNTEAFF. CDR3 in DNA: TGTGCCAGCATCAGGGACAGGCAGAACACTGAAGCTTTCTTT.

The sample holds one count of this clone. The J gene is TRBJ1-3, the V gene TRBV7-8; possibly TRBD1 for D (5 bases). V was shortened by 4 bases and J by 0 bases, with 16 bases between the two germline ends. The length of the CDR3 is 17 residues. Germline V lookup: CDR1 SGHVS, CDR2 FQNEAQ. The CDR3 region is CASSSLKGPFSGNTIYF. The CDR3, as DNA: TGTGCCAGCAGCTCCCTAAAGGGGCCTTTCTCTGGAAACACCATATATTTT.

V and J are TRBV24-1 and TRBJ2-3; 7 bases are shared with TRBD2. With V trimmed by 6 bases and J by 2 bases, 4 bases remained unmatched. Germline CDR1 reads KGHDR; CDR2 reads SFDVKD. This CDR3 is 14 amino acids long. Written as DNA, the CDR3 is TGTGCCACCAGTAGCGGACTAGTCACAGATACGCAGTATTTT. Amino acids: CATSSGLVTDTQYF.

This clone was seen a single time. The chain links TRBV5-4 to TRBJ1-2; 9 bases fit TRBD1. The V and J ends lost 4 bases and 4 bases, in that order; junction bases with no gene match: 5. Germline CDR1 SGHNT, CDR2 YYREEE (reference sequence). CDR3 length: 14 residues. DNA of the CDR3: TGTGCCAGCAGCCGGGACAGGGTCACCTATGGCTACACCTTC. The encoded protein is CASSRDRVTYGYTF.

This CDR3 reads CAWSVLGNTIYF. For the CDR3, the DNA is TGTGCCTGGAGTGTACTAGGAAACACCATATATTTT. The chain links TRBV30 to TRBJ1-3; D is undetermined. The CDR3 has 12 residues. The germline V gene has CDR1 GTSNPN and CDR2 SVGIG (reference sequence). Trimming left V 0 bases short and J 4 bases short, with 4 bases between.

The chain couples TRBV10-3 to TRBJ1-6; D is possibly TRBD1 (5 bases). Looked up from germline, CDR1 is ENHRY and CDR2 is SYGVKD. This CDR3 contains 12 residues. Trimming cost V 6 bases and J 11 bases, with 11 bases left between them. The CDR3 here is CAIRGGSAPLHF. The DNA for the CDR3 is TGTGCCATCAGGGGGGGGTCTGCACCCCTCCACTTT.

This chain joins TRBV29-1 and TRBJ2-7; D is possibly TRBD2 (7 bases). The CDR3 is 16 residues long. CDR1 is SQVTM and CDR2 is ANQGSEA in the germline V gene. Trimming cost V 1 base and J 7 bases, with 23 bases left between them. The CDR3 is CSVEVGSGRGRREQYF. The CDR3 region has the DNA TGCAGCGTTGAAGTGGGTAGCGGGCGGGGGCGTAGGGAGCAGTACTTC.

The rearrangement joins TRBV7-2 to TRBJ2-3, with TRBD2 matching over 7 bases. The V and J ends lost 4 bases and 4 bases, in that order; junction bases with no gene match: 5. The germline V gene has CDR1 SGHTA and CDR2 FQGNSA. CDR3 length: 14 residues. CDR3 amino acids: CASSWGGSADTQYF. The DNA for the CDR3 is TGTGCCAGCAGCTGGGGGGGGTCCGCAGATACGCAGTATTTT. Full variable domain (rest looked up from reference TRBV7-2 and TRBJ2-3): GAGVSQSPSNKVTEKGKDVELRCDPISGHTALYWYRQSLGQGLEFLIYFQGNSAPDKSGLPSDRFSAERTGGSVSTLTIQRTQQEDSAVYLCASSWGGSADTQYFGPGTRLTVL.